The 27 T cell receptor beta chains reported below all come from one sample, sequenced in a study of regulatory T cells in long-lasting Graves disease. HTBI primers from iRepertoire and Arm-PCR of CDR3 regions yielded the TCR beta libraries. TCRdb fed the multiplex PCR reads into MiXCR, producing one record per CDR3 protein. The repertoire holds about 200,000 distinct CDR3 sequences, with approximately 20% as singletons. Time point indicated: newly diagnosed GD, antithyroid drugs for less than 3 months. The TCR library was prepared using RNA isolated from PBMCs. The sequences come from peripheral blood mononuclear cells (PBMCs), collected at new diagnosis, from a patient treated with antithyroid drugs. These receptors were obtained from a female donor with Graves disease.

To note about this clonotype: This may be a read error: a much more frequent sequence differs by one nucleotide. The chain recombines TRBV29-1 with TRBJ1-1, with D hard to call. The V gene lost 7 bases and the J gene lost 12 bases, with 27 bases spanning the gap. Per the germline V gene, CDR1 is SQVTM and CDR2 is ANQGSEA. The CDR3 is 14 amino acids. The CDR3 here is CSDINPTTISATFF. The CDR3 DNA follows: TGCAGCGACATCAACCCCACTACGATTTCGGCCACTTTCTTT. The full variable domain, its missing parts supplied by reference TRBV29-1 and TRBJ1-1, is SAVISQKPSRDICQRGTSLTIQCQVDSQVTMMFWYRQQPGQSLTLIATANQGSEATYESGFVIDKFPISRPNLTFSTLTVSNMSPEDSSIYLCSDINPTTISATFFGQGTRLTVV.

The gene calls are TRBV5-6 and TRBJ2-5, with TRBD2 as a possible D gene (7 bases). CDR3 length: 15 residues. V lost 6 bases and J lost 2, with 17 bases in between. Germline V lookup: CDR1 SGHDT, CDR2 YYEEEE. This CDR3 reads CASNQRGGPQETQYF. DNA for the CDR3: TGTGCCAGCAACCAGAGGGGGGGTCCGCAAGAGACCCAGTACTTC. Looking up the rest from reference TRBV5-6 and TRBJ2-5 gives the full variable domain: DAGVTQSPTHLIKTRGQQVTLRCSPKSGHDTVSWYQQALGQGPQFIFQYYEEEERQRGNFPDRFSGHQFPNYSSELNVNALLLGDSALYLCASNQRGGPQETQYFGPGTRLLVL.

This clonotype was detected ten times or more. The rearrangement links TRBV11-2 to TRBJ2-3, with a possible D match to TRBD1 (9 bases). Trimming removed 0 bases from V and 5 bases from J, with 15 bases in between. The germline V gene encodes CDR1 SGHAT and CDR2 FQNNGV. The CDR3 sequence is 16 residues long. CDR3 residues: CASSLEIAGQGDTQYF. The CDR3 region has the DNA TGTGCCAGCAGCTTAGAGATAGCGGGACAGGGAGATACGCAGTATTTT.

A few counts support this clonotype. Written as DNA, the CDR3 is TGTGCCAGCAGCCTTCCGCGAGACGCTGAGCAGTTCTTC. Residues: CASSLPRDAEQFF. V gene TRBV5-4 combines with J gene TRBJ2-1; unclear D gene. Germline V CDR1 and CDR2: SGHNT, YYREEE (reference sequence). The CDR3 spans 13 residues. V was clipped by 4 bases and J by 9 bases, with 14 bases between them.

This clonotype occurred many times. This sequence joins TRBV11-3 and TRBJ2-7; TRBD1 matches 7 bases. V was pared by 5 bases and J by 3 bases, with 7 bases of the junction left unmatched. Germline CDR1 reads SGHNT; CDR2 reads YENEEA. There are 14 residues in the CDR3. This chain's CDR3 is CASSPEGADYEQYF. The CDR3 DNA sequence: TGTGCCAGCAGCCCAGAGGGGGCGGACTACGAGCAGTACTTC.

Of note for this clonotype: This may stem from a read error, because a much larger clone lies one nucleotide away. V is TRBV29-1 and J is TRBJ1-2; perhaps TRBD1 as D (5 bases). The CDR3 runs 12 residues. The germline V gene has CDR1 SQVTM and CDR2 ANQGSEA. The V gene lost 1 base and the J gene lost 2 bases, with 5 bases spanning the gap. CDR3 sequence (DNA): TGCAGCGTTGAAGGGGACAACTATGGCTACACCTTC. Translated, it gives CSVEGDNYGYTF.

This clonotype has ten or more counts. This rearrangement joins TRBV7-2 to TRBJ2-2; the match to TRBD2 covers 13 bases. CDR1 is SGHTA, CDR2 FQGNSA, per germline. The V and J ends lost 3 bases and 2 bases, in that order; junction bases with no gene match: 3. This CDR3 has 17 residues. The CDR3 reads CASSLGLAGPNTGELFF. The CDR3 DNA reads TGTGCCAGCAGCTTGGGACTAGCGGGACCTAACACCGGGGAGCTGTTTTTT. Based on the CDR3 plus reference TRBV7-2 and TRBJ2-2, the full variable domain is GAGVSQSPSNKVTEKGKDVELRCDPISGHTALYWYRQSLGQGLEFLIYFQGNSAPDKSGLPSDRFSAERTGGSVSTLTIQRTQQEDSAVYLCASSLGLAGPNTGELFFGEGSRLTVL.

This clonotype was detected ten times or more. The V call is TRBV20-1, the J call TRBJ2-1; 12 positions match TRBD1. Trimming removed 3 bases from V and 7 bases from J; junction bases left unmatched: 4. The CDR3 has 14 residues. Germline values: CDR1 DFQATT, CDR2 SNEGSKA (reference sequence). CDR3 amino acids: CSARPGQGANEQFF. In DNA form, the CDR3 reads TGCAGTGCTAGGCCGGGACAGGGGGCGAATGAGCAGTTCTTC.

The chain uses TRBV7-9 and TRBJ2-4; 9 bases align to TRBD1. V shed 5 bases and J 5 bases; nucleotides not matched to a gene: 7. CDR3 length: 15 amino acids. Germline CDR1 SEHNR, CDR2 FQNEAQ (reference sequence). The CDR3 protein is CASSRDRASENIQYF. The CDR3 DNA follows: TGTGCCAGCAGCCGGGACAGGGCCTCCGAAAACATTCAGTACTTC. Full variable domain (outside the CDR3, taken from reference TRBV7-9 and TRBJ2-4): DTGVSQNPRHKITKRGQNVTFRCDPISEHNRLYWYRQTLGQGPEFLTYFQNEAQLEKSRLLSDRFSAERPKGSFSTLEIQRTEQGDSAMYLCASSRDRASENIQYFGAGTRLSVL.

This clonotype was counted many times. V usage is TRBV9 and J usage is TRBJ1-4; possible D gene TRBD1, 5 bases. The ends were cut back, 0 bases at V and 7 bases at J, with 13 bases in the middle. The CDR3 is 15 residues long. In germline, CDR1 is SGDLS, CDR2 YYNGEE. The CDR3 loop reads CASSVVGEAREKLFF. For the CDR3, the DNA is TGTGCCAGCAGCGTAGTGGGGGAGGCGCGTGAAAAACTGTTTTTT.

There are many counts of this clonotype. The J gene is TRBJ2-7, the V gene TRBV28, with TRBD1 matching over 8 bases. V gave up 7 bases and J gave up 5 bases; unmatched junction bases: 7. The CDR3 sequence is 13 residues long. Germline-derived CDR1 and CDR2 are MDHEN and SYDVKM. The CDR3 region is CASNAGGFDEQYF. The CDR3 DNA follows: TGTGCCAGCAACGCAGGGGGCTTCGACGAGCAGTACTTC.

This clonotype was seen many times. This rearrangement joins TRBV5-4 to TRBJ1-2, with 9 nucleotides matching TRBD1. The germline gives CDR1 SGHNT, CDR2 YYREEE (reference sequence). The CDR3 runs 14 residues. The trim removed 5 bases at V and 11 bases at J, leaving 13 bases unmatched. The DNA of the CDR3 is TGTGCCAGCAGTTTTGACAGGGGGAGCCTCTTTTACACCTTC. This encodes CASSFDRGSLFYTF. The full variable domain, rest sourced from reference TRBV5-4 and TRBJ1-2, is ETGVTQSPTHLIKTRGQQVTLRCSSQSGHNTVSWYQQALGQGPQFIFQYYREEENGRGNFPPRFSGLQFPNYSSELNVNALELDDSALYLCASSFDRGSLFYTFGSGTRLTVV.

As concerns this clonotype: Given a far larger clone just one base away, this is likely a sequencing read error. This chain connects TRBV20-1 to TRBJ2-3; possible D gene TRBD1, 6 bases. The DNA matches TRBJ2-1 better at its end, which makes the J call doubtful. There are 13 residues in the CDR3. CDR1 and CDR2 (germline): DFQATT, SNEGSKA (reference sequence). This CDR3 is CSGGLRRSEEQFF. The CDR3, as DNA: TGCAGTGGGGGGCTTCGGAGGTCGGAAGAGCAGTTCTTC.

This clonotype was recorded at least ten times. CDR3 in amino acids: CASSSGTSGRNEQFF. CDR3 sequence (DNA): TGTGCCAGCAGCTCCGGGACTAGCGGGAGGAATGAGCAGTTCTTC. The chain uses TRBV7-9 and TRBJ2-1, with 15 bases aligning to TRBD2. The CDR3 runs 15 residues. Looked up from germline, CDR1 is SEHNR and CDR2 is FQNEAQ (reference sequence). The trim removed 4 bases at V and 7 bases at J, leaving 2 bases unmatched.

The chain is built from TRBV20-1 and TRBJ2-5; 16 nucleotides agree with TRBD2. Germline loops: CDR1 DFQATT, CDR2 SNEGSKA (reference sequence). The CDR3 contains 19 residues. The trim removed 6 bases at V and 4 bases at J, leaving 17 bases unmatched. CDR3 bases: TGCAGTGCGCATCCGGGACTAGCGGGAGGGCCGGGTGCCGTAGAGACCCAGTACTTC. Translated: CSAHPGLAGGPGAVETQYF.

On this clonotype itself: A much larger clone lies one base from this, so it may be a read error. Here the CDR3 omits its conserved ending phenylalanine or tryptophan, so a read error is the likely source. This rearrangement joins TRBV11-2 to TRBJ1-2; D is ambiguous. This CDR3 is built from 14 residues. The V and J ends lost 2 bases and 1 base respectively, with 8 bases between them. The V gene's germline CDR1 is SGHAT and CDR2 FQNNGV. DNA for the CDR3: TGTGCCAGCAGCTTACGAACCGTTAACTATGGCTACACCGTC. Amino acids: CASSLRTVNYGYTV.

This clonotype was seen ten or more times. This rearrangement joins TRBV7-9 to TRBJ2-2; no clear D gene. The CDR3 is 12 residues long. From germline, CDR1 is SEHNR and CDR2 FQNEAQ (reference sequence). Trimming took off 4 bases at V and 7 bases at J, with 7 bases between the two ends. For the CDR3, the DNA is TGTGCCAGCAGCTCGACCAACGGGGAGCTGTTTTTT. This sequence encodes CASSSTNGELFF.

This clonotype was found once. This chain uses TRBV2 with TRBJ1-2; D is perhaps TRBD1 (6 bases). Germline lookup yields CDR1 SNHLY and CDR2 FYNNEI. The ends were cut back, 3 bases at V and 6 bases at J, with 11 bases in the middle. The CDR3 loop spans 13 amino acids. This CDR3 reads CASSDRDIDGYTF. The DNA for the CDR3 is TGTGCCAGCAGTGATCGGGACATAGATGGCTACACCTTC.

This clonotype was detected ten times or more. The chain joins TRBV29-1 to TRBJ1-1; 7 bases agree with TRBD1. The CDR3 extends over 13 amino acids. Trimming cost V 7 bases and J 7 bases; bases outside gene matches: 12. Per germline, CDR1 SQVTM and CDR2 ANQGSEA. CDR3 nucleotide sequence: TGCAGCGGATCTGACATCCGGGACAGTGAAGCTTTCTTT. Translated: CSGSDIRDSEAFF. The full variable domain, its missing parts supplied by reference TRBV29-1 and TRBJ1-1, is SAVISQKPSRDICQRGTSLTIQCQVDSQVTMMFWYRQQPGQSLTLIATANQGSEATYESGFVIDKFPISRPNLTFSTLTVSNMSPEDSSIYLCSGSDIRDSEAFFGQGTRLTVV.

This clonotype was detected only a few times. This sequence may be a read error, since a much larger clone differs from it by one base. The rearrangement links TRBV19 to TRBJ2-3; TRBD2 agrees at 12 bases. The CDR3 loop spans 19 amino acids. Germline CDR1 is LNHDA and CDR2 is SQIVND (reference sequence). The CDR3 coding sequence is TGTGTCAGTAATGGGGGACTAGCGGGCCCTATAGGGGGCACAGATACGCAGTATTTT. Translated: CVSNGGLAGPIGGTDTQYF.

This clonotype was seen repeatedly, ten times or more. DNA of the CDR3: TGTGCCAGCAGTTTATCCGCGGGCACAGATACGCAGTATTTT. Translated: CASSLSAGTDTQYF. The chain employs TRBV12-3 or TRBV12-4 and TRBJ2-3; unclear D gene. V shed 2 bases and J shed 1 base, with 7 bases lying between them. The CDR3 consists of 14 residues.

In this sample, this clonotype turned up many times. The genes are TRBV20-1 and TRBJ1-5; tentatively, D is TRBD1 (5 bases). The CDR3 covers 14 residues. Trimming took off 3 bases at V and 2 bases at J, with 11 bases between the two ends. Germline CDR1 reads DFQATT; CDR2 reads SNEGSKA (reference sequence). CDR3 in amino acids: CSARAGSGNQPQHF. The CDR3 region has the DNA TGCAGTGCTAGGGCAGGGTCGGGCAATCAGCCCCAGCATTTT.

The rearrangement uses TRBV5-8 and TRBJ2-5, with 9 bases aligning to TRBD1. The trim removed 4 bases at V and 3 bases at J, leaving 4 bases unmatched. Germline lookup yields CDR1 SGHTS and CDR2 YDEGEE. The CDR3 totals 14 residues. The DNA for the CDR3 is TGTGCCAGCAGCATTGACAGGGGGGAAGAGACCCAGTACTTC. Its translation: CASSIDRGEETQYF. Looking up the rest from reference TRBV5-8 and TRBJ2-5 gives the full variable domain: EAGVTQSPTHLIKTRGQQATLRCSPISGHTSVYWYQQALGLGLQFLLWYDEGEERNRGNFPPRFSGRQFPNYSSELNVNALELEDSALYLCASSIDRGEETQYFGPGTRLLVL.

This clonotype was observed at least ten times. Here the CDR3 reads CSATDSNYGYTF. CDR3 DNA: TGCAGTGCTACGGACAGTAACTATGGCTACACCTTC. This chain joins TRBV20-1 and TRBJ1-2; D perhaps matches TRBD1 (6 bases). The CDR3 is 12 amino acids. Germline V lookup: CDR1 DFQATT, CDR2 SNEGSKA (reference sequence). V was cut by 4 bases and J by 1 base, with 7 bases left in between.

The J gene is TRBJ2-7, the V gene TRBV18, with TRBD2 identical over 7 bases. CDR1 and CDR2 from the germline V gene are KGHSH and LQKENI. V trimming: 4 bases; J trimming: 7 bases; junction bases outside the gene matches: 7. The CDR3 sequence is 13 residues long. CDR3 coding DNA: TGTGCCAGCTCACAAAGCGGGATGGGTGAGCAGTACTTC. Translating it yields CASSQSGMGEQYF.

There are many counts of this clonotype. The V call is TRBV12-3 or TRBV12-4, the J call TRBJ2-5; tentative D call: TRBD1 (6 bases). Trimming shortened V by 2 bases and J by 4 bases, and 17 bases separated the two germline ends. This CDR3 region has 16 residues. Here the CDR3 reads CASSLMGRGRLETQYF. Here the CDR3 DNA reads TGTGCCAGCAGTTTAATGGGCAGGGGAAGGTTAGAGACCCAGTACTTC.

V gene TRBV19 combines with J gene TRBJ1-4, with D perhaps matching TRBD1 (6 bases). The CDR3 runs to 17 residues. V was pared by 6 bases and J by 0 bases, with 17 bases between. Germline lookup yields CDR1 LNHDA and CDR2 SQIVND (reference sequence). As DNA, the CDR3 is TGTGCCAGTAGGCCGGGACAAAACCTTGCAACTAATGAAAAACTGTTTTTT. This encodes CASRPGQNLATNEKLFF. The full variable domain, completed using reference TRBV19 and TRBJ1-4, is DGGITQSPKYLFRKEGQNVTLSCEQNLNHDAMYWYRQDPGQGLRLIYYSQIVNDFQKGDIAEGYSVSREKKESFPLTVTSAQKNPTAFYLCASRPGQNLATNEKLFFGSGTQLSVL.